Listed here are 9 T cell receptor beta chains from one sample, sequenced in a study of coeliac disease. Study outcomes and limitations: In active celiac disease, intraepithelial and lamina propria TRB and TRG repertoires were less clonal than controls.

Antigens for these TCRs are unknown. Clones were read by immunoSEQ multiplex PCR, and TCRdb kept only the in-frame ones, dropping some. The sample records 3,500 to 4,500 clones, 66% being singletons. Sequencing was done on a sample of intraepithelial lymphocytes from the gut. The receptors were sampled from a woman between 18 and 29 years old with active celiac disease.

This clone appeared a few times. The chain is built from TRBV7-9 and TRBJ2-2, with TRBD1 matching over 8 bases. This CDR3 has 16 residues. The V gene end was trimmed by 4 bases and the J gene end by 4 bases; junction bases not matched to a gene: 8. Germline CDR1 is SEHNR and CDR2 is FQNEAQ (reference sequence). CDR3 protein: CASSYMGQELTGELFF. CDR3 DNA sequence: TGTGCCAGCAGCTACATGGGACAGGAGCTCACCGGGGAGCTGTTTTTT. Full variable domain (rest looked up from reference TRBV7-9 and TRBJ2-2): DTGVSQNPRHKITKRGQNVTFRCDPISEHNRLYWYRQTLGQGPEFLTYFQNEAQLEKSRLLSDRFSAERPKGSFSTLEIQRTEQGDSAMYLCASSYMGQELTGELFFGEGSRLTVL.

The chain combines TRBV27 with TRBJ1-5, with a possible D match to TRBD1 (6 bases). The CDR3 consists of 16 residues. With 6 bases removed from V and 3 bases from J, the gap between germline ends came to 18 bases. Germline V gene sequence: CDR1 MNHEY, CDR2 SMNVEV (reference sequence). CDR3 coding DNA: TGTGCCAGCAGCTTCATCTCCGGACAGCCCAATCAGCCCCAGCATTTT. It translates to CASSFISGQPNQPQHF.

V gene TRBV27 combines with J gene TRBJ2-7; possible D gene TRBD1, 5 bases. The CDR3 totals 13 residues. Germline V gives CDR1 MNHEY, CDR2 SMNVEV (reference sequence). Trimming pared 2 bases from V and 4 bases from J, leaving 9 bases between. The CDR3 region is CASSLGRVYEQYF. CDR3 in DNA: TGTGCCAGCAGTTTAGGCAGGGTGTACGAGCAGTACTTC.

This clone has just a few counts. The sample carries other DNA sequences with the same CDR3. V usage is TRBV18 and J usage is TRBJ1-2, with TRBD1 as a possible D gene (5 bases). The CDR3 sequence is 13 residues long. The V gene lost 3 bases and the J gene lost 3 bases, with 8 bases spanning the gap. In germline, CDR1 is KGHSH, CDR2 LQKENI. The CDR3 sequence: CASSPGGDYGYTF. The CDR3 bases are TGTGCCAGCTCACCTGGGGGGGACTATGGCTACACCTTC.

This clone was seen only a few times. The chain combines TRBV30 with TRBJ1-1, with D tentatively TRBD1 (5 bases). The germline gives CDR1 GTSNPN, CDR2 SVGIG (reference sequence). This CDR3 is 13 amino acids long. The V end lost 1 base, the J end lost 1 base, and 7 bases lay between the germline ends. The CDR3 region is CAWSAQGNTEAFF. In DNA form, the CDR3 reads TGTGCCTGGAGTGCTCAGGGGAACACTGAAGCTTTCTTT.

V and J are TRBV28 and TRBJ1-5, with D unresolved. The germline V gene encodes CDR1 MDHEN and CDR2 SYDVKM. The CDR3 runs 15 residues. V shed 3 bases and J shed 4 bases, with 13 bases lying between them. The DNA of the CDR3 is TGTGCCAGCAGTTTGAACGACGCGGGTAATCAGCCCCAGCATTTT. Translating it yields CASSLNDAGNQPQHF.

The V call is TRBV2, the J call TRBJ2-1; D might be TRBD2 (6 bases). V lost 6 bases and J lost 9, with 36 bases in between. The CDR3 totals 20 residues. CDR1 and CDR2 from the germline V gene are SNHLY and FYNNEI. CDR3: CASRGEAQGLLAVFKVEQFF. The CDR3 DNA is TGTGCCAGCAGGGGGGAGGCCCAGGGATTACTAGCCGTCTTTAAAGTTGAGCAGTTCTTC.

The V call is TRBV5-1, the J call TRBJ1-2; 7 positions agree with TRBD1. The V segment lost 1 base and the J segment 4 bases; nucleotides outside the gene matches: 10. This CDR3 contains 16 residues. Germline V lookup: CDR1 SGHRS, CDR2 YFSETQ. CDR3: CASSLSPLGQIYGYTF. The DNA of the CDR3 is TGCGCCAGCAGCTTGAGCCCATTGGGACAGATCTATGGCTACACCTTC.

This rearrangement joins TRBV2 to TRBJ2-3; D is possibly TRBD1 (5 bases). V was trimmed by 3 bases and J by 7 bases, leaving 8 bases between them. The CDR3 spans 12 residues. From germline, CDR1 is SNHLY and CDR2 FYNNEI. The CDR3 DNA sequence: TGTGCCAGCAGTGACAGGGAAAATACGCAGTATTTT. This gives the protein CASSDRENTQYF.